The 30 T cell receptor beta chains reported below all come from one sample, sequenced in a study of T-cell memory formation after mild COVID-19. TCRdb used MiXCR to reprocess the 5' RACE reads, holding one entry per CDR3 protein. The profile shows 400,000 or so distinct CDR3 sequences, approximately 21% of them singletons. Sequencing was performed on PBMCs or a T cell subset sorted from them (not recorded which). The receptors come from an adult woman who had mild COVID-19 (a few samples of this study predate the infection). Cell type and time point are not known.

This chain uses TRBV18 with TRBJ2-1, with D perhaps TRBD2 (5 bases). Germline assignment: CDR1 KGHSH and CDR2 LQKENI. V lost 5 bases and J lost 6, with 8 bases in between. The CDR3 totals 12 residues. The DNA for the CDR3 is TGTGCCAGCTCAAAAGCGGTCAATGAGCAGTTCTTC. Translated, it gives CASSKAVNEQFF.

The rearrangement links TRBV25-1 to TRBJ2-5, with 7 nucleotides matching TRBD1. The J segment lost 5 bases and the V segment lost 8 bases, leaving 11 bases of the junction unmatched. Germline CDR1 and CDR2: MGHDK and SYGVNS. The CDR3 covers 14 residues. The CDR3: CASQGTVLRETQYF. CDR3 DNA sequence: TGTGCCAGCCAAGGGACAGTCCTTAGGGAGACCCAGTACTTC. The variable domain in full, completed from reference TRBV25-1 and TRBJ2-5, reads EADIYQTPRYLVIGTGKKITLECSQTMGHDKMYWYQQDPGMELHLIHYSYGVNSTEKGDLSSESTVSRIRTEHFPLTLESARPSHTSQYLCASQGTVLRETQYFGPGTRLLVL.

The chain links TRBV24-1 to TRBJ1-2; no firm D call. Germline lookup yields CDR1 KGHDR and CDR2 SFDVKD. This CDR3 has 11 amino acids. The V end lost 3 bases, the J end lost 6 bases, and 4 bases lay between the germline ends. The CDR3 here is CATSDGDGYTF. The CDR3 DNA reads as TGTGCCACCAGTGATGGGGATGGCTACACCTTC.

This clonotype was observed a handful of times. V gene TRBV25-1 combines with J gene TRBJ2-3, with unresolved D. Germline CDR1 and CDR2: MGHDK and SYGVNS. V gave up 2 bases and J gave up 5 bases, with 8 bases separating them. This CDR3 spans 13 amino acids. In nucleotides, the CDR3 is TGTGCCAGCAGTGAAAAACCTGTAGATACGCAGTATTTT. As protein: CASSEKPVDTQYF.

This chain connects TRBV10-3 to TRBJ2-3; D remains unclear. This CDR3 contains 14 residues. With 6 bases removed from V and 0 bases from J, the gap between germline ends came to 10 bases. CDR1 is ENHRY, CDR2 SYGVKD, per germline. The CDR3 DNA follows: TGTGCCATCAGGGGCAGTTTTAGCACAGATACGCAGTATTTT. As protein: CAIRGSFSTDTQYF.

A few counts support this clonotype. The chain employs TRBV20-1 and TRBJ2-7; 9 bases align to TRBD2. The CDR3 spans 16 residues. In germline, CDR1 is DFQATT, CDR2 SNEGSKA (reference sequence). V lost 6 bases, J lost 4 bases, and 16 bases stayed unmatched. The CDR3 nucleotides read TGCAGTGCCAGTTCCCCCAAGACTAGCGGAAGATACGAGCAGTACTTC. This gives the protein CSASSPKTSGRYEQYF.

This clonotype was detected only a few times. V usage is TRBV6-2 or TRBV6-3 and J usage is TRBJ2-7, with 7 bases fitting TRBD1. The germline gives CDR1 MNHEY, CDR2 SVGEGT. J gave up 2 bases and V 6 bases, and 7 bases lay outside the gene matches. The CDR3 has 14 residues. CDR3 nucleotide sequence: TGTGCCAGCAGACCGACAGGGTCCCCCTACGAGCAGTACTTC. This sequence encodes CASRPTGSPYEQYF.

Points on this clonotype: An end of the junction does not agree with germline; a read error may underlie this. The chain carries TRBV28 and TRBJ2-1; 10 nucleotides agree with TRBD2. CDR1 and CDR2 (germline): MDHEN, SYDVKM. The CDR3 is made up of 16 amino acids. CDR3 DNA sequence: TGTGCCAGCAGTTTTAAGCGGGGGGGCTCCTACAATGAGCGGTTCTTC. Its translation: CASSFKRGGSYNERFF.

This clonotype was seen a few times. CDR3 in amino acids: CATSDRRSPYEQYF. The DNA of the CDR3 is TGTGCCACCAGTGATCGACGGAGCCCCTACGAGCAGTACTTC. The rearrangement uses TRBV24-1 and TRBJ2-7; D gene unclear. CDR1 is KGHDR, CDR2 SFDVKD, per germline. The V end lost 3 bases, the J end lost 2 bases, and 10 bases lay between the germline ends. This CDR3 is 14 amino acids long.

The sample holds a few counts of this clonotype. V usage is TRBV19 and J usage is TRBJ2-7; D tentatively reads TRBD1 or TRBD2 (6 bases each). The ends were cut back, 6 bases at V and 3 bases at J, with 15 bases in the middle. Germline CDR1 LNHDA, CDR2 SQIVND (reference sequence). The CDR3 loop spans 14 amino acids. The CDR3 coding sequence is TGTGCCAGTAGCAGGGGCTTGGGGGGCTACGAGCAGTACTTC. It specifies CASSRGLGGYEQYF. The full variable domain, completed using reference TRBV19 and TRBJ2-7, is DGGITQSPKYLFRKEGQNVTLSCEQNLNHDAMYWYRQDPGQGLRLIYYSQIVNDFQKGDIAEGYSVSREKKESFPLTVTSAQKNPTAFYLCASSRGLGGYEQYFGPGTRLTVT.

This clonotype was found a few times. The DNA for the CDR3 is TGTGCCAGCAGTCCTTCCCGGGACAGGGTTTCTGATGGCTACACCTTC. Its protein product is CASSPSRDRVSDGYTF. The gene calls are TRBV7-3 and TRBJ1-2; 9 positions match TRBD1. Germline loops: CDR1 SGHTA, CDR2 FQGTGA. Unmatched junction bases numbered 14, after V lost 6 bases and J lost 6 bases. This CDR3 comprises 16 residues. The full variable domain, rest sourced from reference TRBV7-3 and TRBJ1-2, is GAGVSQTPSNKVTEKGKYVELRCDPISGHTALYWYRQSLGQGPEFLIYFQGTGAADDSGLPNDRFFAVRPEGSVSTLKIQRTERGDSAVYLCASSPSRDRVSDGYTFGSGTRLTVV.

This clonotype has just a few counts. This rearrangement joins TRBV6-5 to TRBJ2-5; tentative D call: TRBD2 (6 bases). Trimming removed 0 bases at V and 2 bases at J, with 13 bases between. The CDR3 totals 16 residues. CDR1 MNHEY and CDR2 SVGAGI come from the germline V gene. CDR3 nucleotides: TGTGCCAGCAGTTACTCGGTGATCCGGGGGCAAGAGACCCAGTACTTC. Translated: CASSYSVIRGQETQYF.

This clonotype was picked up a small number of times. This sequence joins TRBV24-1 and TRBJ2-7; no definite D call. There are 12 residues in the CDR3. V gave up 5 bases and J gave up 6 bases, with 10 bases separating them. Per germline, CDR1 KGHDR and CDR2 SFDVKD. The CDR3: CATSVGIFEQYF. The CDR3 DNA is TGTGCCACCAGTGTCGGTATCTTCGAGCAGTACTTC.

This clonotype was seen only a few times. The CDR3 DNA follows: TGTGCCTGGAGTGGGGGTCCCGAGACCCAGTACTTC. Translated: CAWSGGPETQYF. The chain is built from TRBV30 and TRBJ2-5; no clear D. With 1 base removed from V and 5 bases from J, the gap between germline ends came to 8 bases. Germline loops: CDR1 GTSNPN, CDR2 SVGIG (reference sequence). The CDR3 spans 12 residues.

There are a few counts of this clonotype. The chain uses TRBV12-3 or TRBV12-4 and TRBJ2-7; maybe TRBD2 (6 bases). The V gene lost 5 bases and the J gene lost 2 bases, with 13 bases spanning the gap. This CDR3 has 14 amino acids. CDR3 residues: CASSTTEGTYEQYF. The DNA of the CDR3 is TGTGCCAGCAGTACCACGGAGGGCACCTACGAGCAGTACTTC.

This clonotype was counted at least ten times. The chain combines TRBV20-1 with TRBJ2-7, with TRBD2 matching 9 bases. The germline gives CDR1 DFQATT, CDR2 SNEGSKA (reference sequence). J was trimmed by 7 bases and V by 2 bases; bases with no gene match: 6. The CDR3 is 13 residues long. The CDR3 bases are TGCAGTGCTAGATCCCTAGCGGGGTGGGAGCAGTACTTC. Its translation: CSARSLAGWEQYF.

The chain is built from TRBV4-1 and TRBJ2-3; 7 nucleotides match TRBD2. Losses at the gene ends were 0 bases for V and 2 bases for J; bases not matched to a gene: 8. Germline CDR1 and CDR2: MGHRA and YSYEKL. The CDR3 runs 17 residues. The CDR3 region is CASSQDPGLLTTDTQYF. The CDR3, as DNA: TGCGCCAGCAGCCAAGATCCGGGACTACTGACCACAGATACGCAGTATTTT.

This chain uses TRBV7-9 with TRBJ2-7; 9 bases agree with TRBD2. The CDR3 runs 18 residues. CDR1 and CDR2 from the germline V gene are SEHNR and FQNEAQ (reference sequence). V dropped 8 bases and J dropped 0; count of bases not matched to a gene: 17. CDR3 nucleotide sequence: TGTGCCAGCCGACGCGGCAGCGGGGGGATCAGAGGCTCCTACGAGCAGTACTTC. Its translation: CASRRGSGGIRGSYEQYF.

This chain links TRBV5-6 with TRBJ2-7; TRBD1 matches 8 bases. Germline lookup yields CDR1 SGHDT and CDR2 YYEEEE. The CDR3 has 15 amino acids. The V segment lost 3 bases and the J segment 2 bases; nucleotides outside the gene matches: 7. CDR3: CASSSLRGPPYEQYF. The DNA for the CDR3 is TGTGCCAGCAGCTCCCTCAGGGGGCCTCCCTACGAGCAGTACTTC.

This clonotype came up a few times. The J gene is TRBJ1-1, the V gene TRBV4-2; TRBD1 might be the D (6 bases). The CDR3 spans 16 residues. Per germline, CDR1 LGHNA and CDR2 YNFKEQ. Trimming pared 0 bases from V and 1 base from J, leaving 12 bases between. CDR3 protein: CASSQEFGTPNTEAFF. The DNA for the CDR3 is TGTGCCAGCAGCCAAGAATTCGGGACACCGAACACTGAAGCTTTCTTT.

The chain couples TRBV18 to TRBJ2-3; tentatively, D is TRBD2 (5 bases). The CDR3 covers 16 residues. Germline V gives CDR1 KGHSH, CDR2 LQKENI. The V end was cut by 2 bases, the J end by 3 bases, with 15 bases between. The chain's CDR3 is CASSPGGPLQTDTQYF. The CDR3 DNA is TGTGCCAGCTCACCAGGCGGGCCGCTCCAGACAGATACGCAGTATTTT.

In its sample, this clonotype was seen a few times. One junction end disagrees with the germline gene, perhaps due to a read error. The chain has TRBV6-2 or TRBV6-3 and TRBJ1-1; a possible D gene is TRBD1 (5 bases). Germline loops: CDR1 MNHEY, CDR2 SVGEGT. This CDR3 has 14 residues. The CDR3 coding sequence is TGTGCCAGCACCTCGGGGGGATCAAGAACTGAAGCTTTTTTT. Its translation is CASTSGGSRTEAFF.

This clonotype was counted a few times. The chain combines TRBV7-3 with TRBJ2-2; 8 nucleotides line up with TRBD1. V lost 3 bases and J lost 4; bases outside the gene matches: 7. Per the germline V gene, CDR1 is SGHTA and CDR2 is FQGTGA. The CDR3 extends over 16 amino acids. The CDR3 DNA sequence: TGTGCCAGCAGCTTTTCTGCAGGGGGCCTCACCGGGGAGCTGTTTTTT. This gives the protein CASSFSAGGLTGELFF.

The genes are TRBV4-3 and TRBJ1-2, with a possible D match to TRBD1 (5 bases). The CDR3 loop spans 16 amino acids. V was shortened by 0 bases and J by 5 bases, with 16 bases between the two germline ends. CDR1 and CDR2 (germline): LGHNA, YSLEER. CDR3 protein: CASSQDPAGPPYGYTF. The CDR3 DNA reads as TGCGCCAGCAGCCAAGATCCGGCGGGGCCCCCATATGGCTACACCTTC.

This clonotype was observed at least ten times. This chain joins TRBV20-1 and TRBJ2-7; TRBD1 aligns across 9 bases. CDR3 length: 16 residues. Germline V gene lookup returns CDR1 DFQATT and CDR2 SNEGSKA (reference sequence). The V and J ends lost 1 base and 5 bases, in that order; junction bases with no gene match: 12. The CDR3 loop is CSARVFPLDRGDEQYF. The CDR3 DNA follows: TGCAGTGCTAGAGTTTTCCCTTTGGACAGGGGCGACGAGCAGTACTTC.

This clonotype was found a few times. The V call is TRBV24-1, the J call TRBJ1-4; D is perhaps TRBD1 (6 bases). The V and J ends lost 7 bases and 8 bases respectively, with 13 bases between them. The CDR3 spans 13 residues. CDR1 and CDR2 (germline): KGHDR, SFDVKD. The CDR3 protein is CATSETGKEKLFF. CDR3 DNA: TGTGCCACCAGCGAAACAGGGAAGGAAAAACTGTTTTTT.

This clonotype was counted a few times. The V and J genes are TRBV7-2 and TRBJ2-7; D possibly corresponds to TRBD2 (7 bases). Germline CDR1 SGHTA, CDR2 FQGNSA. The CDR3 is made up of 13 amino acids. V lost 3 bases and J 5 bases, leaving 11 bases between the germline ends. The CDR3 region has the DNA TGTGCCAGCAGCTTCGCGGGGGCGCACGAGCAGTACTTC. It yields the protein CASSFAGAHEQYF.

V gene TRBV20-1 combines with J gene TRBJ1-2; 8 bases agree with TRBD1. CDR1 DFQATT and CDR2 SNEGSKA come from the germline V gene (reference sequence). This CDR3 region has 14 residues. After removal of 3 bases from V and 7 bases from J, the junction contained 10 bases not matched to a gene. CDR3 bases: TGCAGTGCTAGGCGGCTCGACAGGGGAACTGGCTACACCTTC. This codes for CSARRLDRGTGYTF.

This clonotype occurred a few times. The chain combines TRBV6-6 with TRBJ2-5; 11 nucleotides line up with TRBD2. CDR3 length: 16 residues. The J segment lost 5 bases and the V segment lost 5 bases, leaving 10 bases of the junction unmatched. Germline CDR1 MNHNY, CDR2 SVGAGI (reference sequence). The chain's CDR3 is CASSPRTSGLGETQYF. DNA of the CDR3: TGTGCCAGCAGTCCCAGGACTAGCGGGCTAGGGGAGACCCAGTACTTC.

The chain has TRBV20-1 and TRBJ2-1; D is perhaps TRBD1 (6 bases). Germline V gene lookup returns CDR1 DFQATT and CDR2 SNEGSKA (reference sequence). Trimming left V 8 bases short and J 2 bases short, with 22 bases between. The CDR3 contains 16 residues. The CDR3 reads CSLSRRGWTAYNEQFF. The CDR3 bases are TGCAGTCTGAGTCGCCGGGGTTGGACAGCCTACAATGAGCAGTTCTTC.